Below, 18 T cell receptor beta chains from the same sample are listed, as sequenced in a study of blood T cells in healthy people across ages. Through a sample-barcoded 5' primer and a J-beta primer mix, a second PCR was run for roughly 6 to 12 cycles. In TCRdb, the 5' RACE reads were re-called with MiXCR into one record per CDR3 protein. Of hundreds of thousands of distinct CDR3 sequences listed, 40% to 45% were seen once; the top ten hold around 30%. The sequencing sample was made of blood. Receptor source: a man older than 75 in good health.

This chain connects TRBV7-2 to TRBJ1-2; a possible D gene is TRBD1 (5 bases). Germline-derived CDR1 and CDR2 are SGHTA and FQGNSA. The CDR3 covers 13 residues. V dropped 3 bases and J dropped 8 bases, with 13 bases sitting between them. The CDR3 DNA reads as TGTGCCAGCAGCTTCTCCCGGGACTCAGGCTACACCTTC. Amino acids: CASSFSRDSGYTF.

This clonotype was seen at least ten times. V usage is TRBV25-1 and J usage is TRBJ2-7; D is uncertain. Germline V gives CDR1 MGHDK, CDR2 SYGVNS. Trimming stripped 5 bases from V and 6 bases from J, with 11 bases between. The CDR3 sequence is 12 residues long. The CDR3 sequence: CASSPRLGEQYF. The DNA of the CDR3 is TGTGCCAGCAGTCCCCGACTGGGCGAGCAGTACTTC.

The V gene is TRBV9, the J gene TRBJ2-7; 8 bases line up with TRBD2. Germline lookup yields CDR1 SGDLS and CDR2 YYNGEE. With V trimmed by 3 bases and J by 7 bases, 9 bases remained unmatched. This CDR3 is 14 amino acids long. The CDR3 region is CASSASSGGGEQYF. CDR3 sequence (DNA): TGTGCCAGCAGCGCATCCTCTGGCGGGGGGGAGCAGTACTTC.

The V call is TRBV6-1, the J call TRBJ1-4, with D unclear. Trimming shortened V by 4 bases and J by 7 bases, and 10 bases separated the two germline ends. The CDR3 length is 13 residues. Germline CDR1 is MNHNS and CDR2 is SASEGT. DNA of the CDR3: TGTGCCAGCAGTGGAAGGCTCGGTGAAAAACTGTTTTTT. It translates to CASSGRLGEKLFF.

The V call is TRBV7-3, the J call TRBJ2-5, with D unclear. The germline V gene encodes CDR1 SGHTA and CDR2 FQGTGA. Trimming pared 5 bases from V and 1 base from J, leaving 17 bases between. This CDR3 spans 16 amino acids. The CDR3 nucleotides read TGTGCCAGCAGCACCAACGCTCCGGGTATCCAAGAGACCCAGTACTTC. It yields the protein CASSTNAPGIQETQYF.

The chain joins TRBV11-2 to TRBJ2-3; D call uncertain. The length of the CDR3 is 13 residues. Per the germline V gene, CDR1 is SGHAT and CDR2 is FQNNGV. The V end was cut by 6 bases, the J end by 6 bases, with 13 bases between. In nucleotides, the CDR3 is TGTGCCAGCAGGGCCGACGCCTGGGATACGCAGTATTTT. This codes for CASRADAWDTQYF. The full variable domain, rest sourced from reference TRBV11-2 and TRBJ2-3, is EAGVAQSPRYKIIEKRQSVAFWCNPISGHATLYWYQQILGQGPKLLIQFQNNGVVDDSQLPKDRFSAERLKGVDSTLKIQPAKLEDSAVYLCASRADAWDTQYFGPGTRLTVL.

The chain joins TRBV20-1 to TRBJ1-1; D ambiguous. Germline assignment: CDR1 DFQATT and CDR2 SNEGSKA (reference sequence). V lost 1 base and J lost 0, with 12 bases in between. This CDR3 is built from 15 residues. The CDR3 sequence is CSARVDGRMNTEAFF. CDR3 DNA sequence: TGCAGTGCTAGAGTTGACGGCAGGATGAACACTGAAGCTTTCTTT.

CDR3 nucleotide sequence: TGTGCCAGCAGTGGACAGTGGAACACCGGGGAGCTGTTTTTT. Amino acids: CASSGQWNTGELFF. V and J are TRBV6-1 and TRBJ2-2; perhaps TRBD1 as D (5 bases). The germline V gene has CDR1 MNHNS and CDR2 SASEGT. Trimming took 4 bases from V and 1 from J, leaving 7 bases between them. The CDR3 consists of 14 residues.

The chain carries TRBV5-1 and TRBJ2-5, with D possibly matching TRBD1 (7 bases). V was pared by 2 bases and J by 5 bases, with 13 bases between. The CDR3 is 14 residues long. Germline CDR1 SGHRS, CDR2 YFSETQ. CDR3 nucleotides: TGCGCCAGCAGCTTACAAGCAGGGGGGGAGACCCAGTACTTC. Translated, it gives CASSLQAGGETQYF. Combining the CDR3 with reference TRBV5-1 and TRBJ2-5 gives the whole variable domain KAGVTQTPRYLIKTRGQQVTLSCSPISGHRSVSWYQQTPGQGLQFLFEYFSETQRNKGNFPGRFSGRQFSNSRSEMNVSTLELGDSALYLCASSLQAGGETQYFGPGTRLLVL.

The genes are TRBV6-2 or TRBV6-3 and TRBJ2-6; D not resolved. The CDR3 has 13 amino acids. Germline V gene sequence: CDR1 MNHEY, CDR2 SVGEGT. Deletions cut 1 base from V and 6 bases from J, with 4 bases between. This CDR3 is CASSYLEANVLTF. The CDR3 DNA reads as TGTGCCAGCAGTTACTTAGAGGCCAACGTCCTGACTTTC.

This clonotype was found many times. CDR3: CSASPRGQGFGEQFF. In nucleotides, the CDR3 is TGCAGTGCTAGCCCTCGGGGACAGGGGTTCGGTGAGCAGTTCTTC. The chain couples TRBV20-1 to TRBJ2-1; 10 bases match TRBD1. Germline assignment: CDR1 DFQATT and CDR2 SNEGSKA (reference sequence). The CDR3 sequence is 15 residues long. Unmatched junction bases numbered 11, after V lost 3 bases and J lost 9 bases.

This clonotype was observed a few times. The chain employs TRBV28 and TRBJ2-5; TRBD2 might be the D (6 bases). The CDR3 loop spans 15 amino acids. Trimming shortened V by 7 bases and J by 1 base, and 16 bases separated the two germline ends. Germline CDR1 MDHEN, CDR2 SYDVKM. This CDR3 is CASTTRAGLQETQYF. DNA of the CDR3: TGTGCCAGCACCACACGGGCGGGGCTCCAAGAGACCCAGTACTTC.

The chain couples TRBV30 to TRBJ2-6; D call uncertain. Trimming cost V 2 bases and J 0 bases, with 11 bases left between them. From germline, CDR1 is GTSNPN and CDR2 SVGIG (reference sequence). The CDR3 has 16 amino acids. CDR3 nucleotides: TGTGCCTGGAGTATTCGGCAGCTCTCTGGGGCCAACGTCCTGACTTTC. This codes for CAWSIRQLSGANVLTF.

The rearrangement joins TRBV3-1 to TRBJ2-3; D unclear. The CDR3 loop spans 16 amino acids. Between the trimmed V and J ends, which lost 0 bases and 4 bases, there was a span of 14 bases. Germline loops: CDR1 LGHDT, CDR2 YNNKEL (reference sequence). The CDR3 region is CASSQDPASRADTQYF. The CDR3 region has the DNA TGTGCCAGCAGCCAAGATCCGGCTAGTAGGGCAGATACGCAGTATTTT.

This clonotype was seen a handful of times. This chain connects TRBV7-8 to TRBJ2-1; tentative D call: TRBD2 (6 bases). The DNA matches TRBJ2-7 better at its end, which makes the J call doubtful. The CDR3 covers 15 residues. Germline CDR1 is SGHVS and CDR2 is FQNEAQ. DNA of the CDR3: TGTGCCAGCAGCCAAAGCGGGCAATCCTACAATGAGCAGTACTTC. Translation: CASSQSGQSYNEQYF.

V and J are TRBV27 and TRBJ2-1, with D unresolved. Trimming pared 7 bases from V and 0 bases from J, leaving 7 bases between. Germline assignment: CDR1 MNHEY and CDR2 SMNVEV (reference sequence). CDR3 size: 13 residues. CDR3 sequence (DNA): TGTGCCAGCACTATCCTCTCCTACAATGAGCAGTTCTTC. Translation: CASTILSYNEQFF.

This clonotype was detected many times. V and J are TRBV20-1 and TRBJ1-5; 9 nucleotides agree with TRBD1. Germline trimming cut 4 bases from V and 9 bases from J; bases unmatched to any gene: 16. CDR3 length equals 16 residues. In germline, CDR1 is DFQATT, CDR2 SNEGSKA (reference sequence). This CDR3 reads CSAKGPPQGAMGPQHF. DNA for the CDR3: TGCAGTGCTAAGGGTCCACCACAGGGGGCCATGGGGCCCCAGCATTTT.

The rearrangement links TRBV4-2 to TRBJ2-3; 15 nucleotides line up with TRBD2. The junction had 4 bases not matched to a gene; V was cut back by 3 bases and J by 0 bases. Germline assignment: CDR1 LGHNA and CDR2 YNFKEQ. This CDR3 has 18 amino acids. CDR3 bases: TGTGCCAGCAGCCAGGGACTAGCGGGAGGAACTAGCACAGATACGCAGTATTTT. Its protein product is CASSQGLAGGTSTDTQYF.